This T cell receptor beta chain appears in the sequencing data of a study of T cell clones after liver transplantation. Study summary: Liver transplant recipients had immunosuppression withdrawal attempted within 2 years.

Study-wide findings and caveats: Rather than being deleted, graft donor-reactive T cells may have moved into the graft.

Between the trimmed V and J ends, which lost 7 bases and 5 bases, there was a span of 12 bases. Germline CDR1 WSHSY, CDR2 SAAADI. The CDR3 totals 12 residues. Remarks on this clone: Antigen unknown.

TCRdb's table, derived via immunoSEQ multiplex PCR, lists solely in-frame clones and lacks some. Of more than 20,000 clones listed, approximately 80% are singletons. The sequencing used CD8+ T cells from blood, collected approximately 54 months after liver transplant. The TCR comes from a human patient who received a liver transplant. Among the T cells, some may be from the graft donor. V is TRBV10-2 and J is TRBJ2-7, with D possibly being TRBD2 (5 bases). CDR3 protein: CASIAGTHEQYF. CDR3 DNA: TGCGCCAGCATTGCGGGTACCCACGAGCAGTACTTC.